The 21 T cell receptor beta chains reported below all come from one sample, sequenced in a study of PD-1 blockade in classical Hodgkin lymphoma. Time point reported: cycle 4 day 1 (C4D1), after more than five weeks of nivolumab. Each of the patients experienced relapse following autologous stem cell transplantation, and their brentuximab vedotin exposure differed. Sequencing used immunoSEQ multiplex PCR; TCRdb keeps in-frame clones, though not all of them. There are roughly 100,000 clones in the sample; around nine tenths occur only once, and roughly 19% lies in the top ten. Sequences were derived from peripheral blood mononuclear cells (PBMCs), sampled before the fourth cycle of nivolumab. The source is a human donor with classical Hodgkin lymphoma.

The V and J genes are TRBV28 and TRBJ1-1, with D maybe TRBD1 (6 bases). The CDR3 spans 14 residues. V lost 5 bases and J 4 bases, leaving 14 bases between the germline ends. Germline V gives CDR1 MDHEN, CDR2 SYDVKM. CDR3 in DNA: TGTGCCAGCAGTCTCAGGGGAGCTCGCACTGAAGCTTTCTTT. This translates into CASSLRGARTEAFF.

The chain combines TRBV5-4 with TRBJ2-1; 13 bases are shared with TRBD2. Germline loops: CDR1 SGHNT, CDR2 YYREEE (reference sequence). Germline trimming cut 4 bases from V and 8 bases from J; bases unmatched to any gene: 6. The CDR3 totals 15 residues. CDR3 sequence (DNA): TGTGCCAGCAGCATAACTAGCGGGAGGGCCCATGAGCAGTTCTTC. It encodes CASSITSGRAHEQFF.

This clone was seen only once. The chain employs TRBV11-3 and TRBJ2-3; D might be TRBD1 or TRBD2, each matching 5 bases. The CDR3 has 12 amino acids. Germline V gives CDR1 SGHNT, CDR2 YENEEA. The V and J ends lost 9 bases and 14 bases respectively, with 21 bases between them. The CDR3 nucleotides are TGTGCCAGTTCCGGTGGGGGTCAGGAGTTGTATTTT. It is translated as CASSGGGQELYF.

The chain carries TRBV5-1 and TRBJ2-2, with 8 bases aligning to TRBD1. CDR1 SGHRS and CDR2 YFSETQ come from the germline V gene. J lost 1 base, V lost 4 bases, and 3 bases had no gene match. CDR3 size: 15 residues. The CDR3 sequence is CASSPDRGNTGELFF. The CDR3 bases are TGCGCCAGCAGCCCCGACAGGGGGAACACCGGGGAGCTGTTTTTT.

The chain couples TRBV5-1 to TRBJ2-6; 8 bases are a match to TRBD1. Per the germline V gene, CDR1 is SGHRS and CDR2 is YFSETQ. The CDR3 loop spans 17 amino acids. The V segment lost 3 bases and the J segment 2 bases; nucleotides outside the gene matches: 7. CDR3 amino acids: CASSYTGGPPGANVLTF. CDR3 coding DNA: TGCGCCAGCAGCTATACAGGGGGGCCTCCTGGGGCCAACGTCCTGACTTTC.

The V call is TRBV12-2, the J call TRBJ2-1; TRBD2, the table's D call, was not compared with the DNA. TRBV12-2 is designated a pseudogene. This CDR3 contains 18 residues. The CDR3 here is CASRLGGWGDAAYNEQFF. The CDR3 nucleotides read TGTGCAAGTCGCTTAGGGGGCTGGGGGGACGCGGCCTACAATGAGCAGTTCTTC.

The chain employs TRBV19 and TRBJ2-5, with TRBD1 matching 8 bases. Per germline, CDR1 LNHDA and CDR2 SQIVND (reference sequence). The CDR3 is made up of 15 amino acids. V gave up 3 bases and J gave up 2 bases; unmatched junction bases: 5. As DNA, the CDR3 is TGTGCCAGTAGTATGGGGACAGGACCACAAGAGACCCAGTACTTC. Its translation is CASSMGTGPQETQYF.

CDR3 DNA: TGTGCCACCGGGACTTATCGATACGAGCAGTACTTC. Its translation: CATGTYRYEQYF. The V call is TRBV6-1, the J call TRBJ2-7; tentative D call: TRBD2 (6 bases). Germline CDR1 reads MNHNS; CDR2 reads SASEGT. The CDR3 sequence is 12 residues long. Trimming cost V 10 bases and J 4 bases, with 14 bases left between them.

The CDR3 bases are TGTGCCAGTAAAAGGGCCGAAAACAATGAGCAGTTCTTC. Its translation is CASKRAENNEQFF. The chain employs TRBV19 and TRBJ2-1; D call uncertain. This CDR3 region has 13 residues. Germline-derived CDR1 and CDR2 are LNHDA and SQIVND (reference sequence). Trimming stripped 7 bases from V and 5 bases from J, with 12 bases between. Variable domain in full (rest from reference TRBV19 and TRBJ2-1): DGGITQSPKYLFRKEGQNVTLSCEQNLNHDAMYWYRQDPGQGLRLIYYSQIVNDFQKGDIAEGYSVSREKKESFPLTVTSAQKNPTAFYLCASKRAENNEQFFGPGTRLTVL.

The chain recombines TRBV5-1 with TRBJ2-3, with D uncertain. CDR3 size: 15 residues. V lost 3 bases to trimming and J lost 0 bases, with 11 bases between them. Germline V lookup: CDR1 SGHRS, CDR2 YFSETQ. CDR3: CASSWRVASTDTQYF. CDR3 in DNA: TGCGCCAGCAGCTGGCGAGTGGCGAGCACAGATACGCAGTATTTT.

V and J are TRBV6-5 and TRBJ2-7; 10 bases are a match to TRBD1. After removal of 2 bases from V and 6 bases from J, the junction contained 4 bases not matched to a gene. The CDR3 is 14 amino acids. Per the germline V gene, CDR1 is MNHEY and CDR2 is SVGAGI. The DNA for the CDR3 is TGTGCCAGCAGTTACGGGACAGGGGTGGGCGAGCAGTACTTC. Translating it yields CASSYGTGVGEQYF.

The chain is built from TRBV18 and TRBJ2-3; 9 bases are a match to TRBD2. Germline-derived CDR1 and CDR2 are KGHSH and LQKENI. The CDR3 length is 18 residues. V lost 3 bases, J lost 1 base, and 11 bases stayed unmatched. The CDR3 here is CASSPLTTTSGGTDTQYF. The CDR3 DNA reads TGTGCCAGCTCACCTCTAACTACGACTAGCGGCGGCACAGATACGCAGTATTTT.

V usage is TRBV7-9 and J usage is TRBJ1-1; the D gene is possibly TRBD1 (6 bases). V was pared by 5 bases and J by 4 bases, with 17 bases between. Germline V gene data show CDR1 as SEHNR and CDR2 as FQNEAQ (reference sequence). CDR3 length: 15 residues. The CDR3 spells CASSPRGGSGTEAFF. CDR3 bases: TGTGCCAGCAGCCCTAGGGGGGGTTCGGGCACTGAAGCTTTCTTT.

Comment on this clone: This same CDR3 is encoded by further DNA sequences in the sample. The gene calls are TRBV7-2 and TRBJ2-1; 12 bases line up with TRBD2. Germline V gene sequence: CDR1 SGHTA, CDR2 FQGNSA. Losses at the gene ends were 3 bases for V and 5 bases for J; bases not matched to a gene: 2. The CDR3 length is 15 residues. CDR3 sequence: CASSLTSGSHNEQFF. The CDR3 DNA is TGTGCCAGCAGCTTGACTAGCGGGAGCCACAATGAGCAGTTCTTC.

This clone was recorded only once. The rearrangement joins TRBV2 to TRBJ2-5; D call uncertain. This CDR3 comprises 13 residues. Germline assignment: CDR1 SNHLY and CDR2 FYNNEI. The V end lost 6 bases, the J end lost 4 bases, and 12 bases lay between the germline ends. CDR3 amino acids: CASRIEGSETQYF. The CDR3 coding sequence is TGTGCCAGCAGAATCGAAGGATCAGAGACCCAGTACTTC.

The chain is built from TRBV15 and TRBJ1-1; D not resolved. The CDR3 is 12 residues long. V lost 5 bases, J lost 1 base, and 5 bases lay in between. Germline V lookup: CDR1 LNHNV, CDR2 YYDKDF (reference sequence). The CDR3 loop is CATSPRNTEAFF. In DNA form, the CDR3 reads TGTGCCACCAGCCCGAGGAACACTGAAGCTTTCTTT.

This rearrangement joins TRBV19 to TRBJ1-1, with 11 bases matching TRBD1. The germline gives CDR1 LNHDA, CDR2 SQIVND (reference sequence). After removal of 9 bases from V and 0 bases from J, the junction contained 6 bases not matched to a gene. The CDR3 totals 15 residues. CDR3 amino acids: CASVPGQGVNTEAFF. The CDR3 region has the DNA TGTGCCAGCGTACCGGGACAGGGGGTGAACACTGAAGCTTTCTTT. The whole variable domain, filled in from reference TRBV19 and TRBJ1-1, reads DGGITQSPKYLFRKEGQNVTLSCEQNLNHDAMYWYRQDPGQGLRLIYYSQIVNDFQKGDIAEGYSVSREKKESFPLTVTSAQKNPTAFYLCASVPGQGVNTEAFFGQGTRLTVV.

The genes are TRBV11-2 and TRBJ2-3; a possible D gene is TRBD2 (6 bases). Germline-derived CDR1 and CDR2 are SGHAT and FQNNGV. CDR3 size: 17 residues. V shed 0 bases and J shed 7 bases, with 20 bases lying between them. The CDR3 DNA sequence: TGTGCCAGCAGCTTAGATCTTCGCACCGCTAGCGCGTATACGCAGTATTTT. It specifies CASSLDLRTASAYTQYF.

The gene calls are TRBV9 and TRBJ2-7, with D uncertain. The CDR3 runs to 14 residues. The V gene's germline CDR1 is SGDLS and CDR2 YYNGEE. Trimming pared 0 bases from V and 5 bases from J, leaving 12 bases between. CDR3 DNA: TGTGCCAGCAGCGTAGGAGGCGGCGGTAACGAGCAGTACTTC. Encoded protein: CASSVGGGGNEQYF.

The J gene is TRBJ1-5, the V gene TRBV28, with 9 bases matching TRBD1. The V segment lost 0 bases and the J segment 4 bases; nucleotides outside the gene matches: 4. The CDR3 contains 16 residues. CDR1 MDHEN and CDR2 SYDVKM come from the germline V gene. In DNA form, the CDR3 reads TGTGCCAGCAGTTTATGGAGGGGACAGGGAAATCAGCCCCAGCATTTT. As protein: CASSLWRGQGNQPQHF.

This sequence joins TRBV28 and TRBJ2-1; 11 positions match TRBD2. From germline, CDR1 is MDHEN and CDR2 SYDVKM. The CDR3 consists of 15 residues. With V trimmed by 4 bases and J by 5 bases, 4 bases remained unmatched. CDR3: CASSSGLAAHNEQFF. The CDR3 DNA is TGTGCCAGCAGTTCGGGACTAGCGGCTCACAATGAGCAGTTCTTC.